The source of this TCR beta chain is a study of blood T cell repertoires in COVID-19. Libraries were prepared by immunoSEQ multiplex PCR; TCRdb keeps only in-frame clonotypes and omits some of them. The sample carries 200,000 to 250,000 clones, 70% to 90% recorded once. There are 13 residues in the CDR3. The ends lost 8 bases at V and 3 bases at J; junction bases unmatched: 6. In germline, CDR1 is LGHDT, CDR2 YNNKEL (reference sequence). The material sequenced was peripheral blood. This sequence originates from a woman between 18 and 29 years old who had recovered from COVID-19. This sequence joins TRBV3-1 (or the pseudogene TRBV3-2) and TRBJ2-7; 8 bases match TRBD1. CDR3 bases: TGTGCCAGCCGGCCAGGGGGCAGCTACGAGCAGTACTTC. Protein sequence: CASRPGGSYEQYF.